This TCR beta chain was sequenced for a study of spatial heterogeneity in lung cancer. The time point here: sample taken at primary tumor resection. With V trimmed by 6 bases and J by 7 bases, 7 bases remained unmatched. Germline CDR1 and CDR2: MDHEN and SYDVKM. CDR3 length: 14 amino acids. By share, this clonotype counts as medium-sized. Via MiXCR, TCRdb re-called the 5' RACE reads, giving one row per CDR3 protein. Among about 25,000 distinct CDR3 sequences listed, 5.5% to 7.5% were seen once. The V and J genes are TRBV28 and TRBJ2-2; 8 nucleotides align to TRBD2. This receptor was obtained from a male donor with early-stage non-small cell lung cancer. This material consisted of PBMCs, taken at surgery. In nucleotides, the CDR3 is TGTGCCAGCAGGAGTACTAGCGGTGGCGGGGAGCTGTTTTTT. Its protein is CASRSTSGGGELFF.